The clone carrying this T cell receptor (beta chain) has more than one count but fewer than ten. Its antigen is undetermined. The data are from a study of blood T cells in healthy people across ages. Study-wide results and caveats: The study could not conclusively compare naive and antigen-experienced cells, given its unsorted PBMCs. Expanded clonotype changes were possibly confounded by unknown donor CMV status.

The second PCR ran roughly 7 to 12 cycles with a sample-barcoded 5' primer and J-beta primers. TCRdb fed the 5' RACE reads into MiXCR, producing one record per CDR3 protein. The sample records roughly 2 million distinct CDR3 sequences, roughly 50% being singletons. This sequence was found in a woman aged 40 to 55 in good health. The sequenced material came from blood.

The CDR3 loop is CSVEQGGAYEQYF. CDR3 nucleotide sequence: TGCAGCGTTGAACAGGGAGGGGCCTACGAGCAGTACTTC. The chain joins TRBV29-1 to TRBJ2-7, with 7 bases aligning to TRBD2. CDR3 length equals 13 residues. V trimming: 2 bases; J trimming: 2 bases; junction bases outside the gene matches: 3. CDR1 SQVTM and CDR2 ANQGSEA come from the germline V gene.